These 30 T cell receptor beta chains were sequenced from one sample in a study of blood T cells in healthy people across ages (dated by TCRdb to the mid-2010s). Libraries were made using 5' RACE. The sequencing machine was an Illumina HiSeq 2500. A second PCR of about 7 to 12 cycles was performed with a sample-barcoded 5' primer and a J-beta primer mix. TCRdb passed the public sequencing reads through fastp at Q25 and MiXCR, retaining productive beta sequences. CDR3 protein sequences are deduplicated, and each keeps its most common genes and DNA. For this sample there are around 670,000 distinct CDR3 sequences; approximately 30% appear just once. The top ten clones comprise approximately 14% of the sample. The sample consisted of blood. The receptors originated from a woman older than 75 in good health.

This clonotype was seen ten or more times. The chain links TRBV18 to TRBJ2-1; 10 bases fit TRBD2. The junction had 6 bases not matched to a gene; V was cut back by 3 bases and J by 4 bases. The germline gives CDR1 KGHSH, CDR2 LQKENI. The CDR3 runs to 16 residues. The CDR3, as DNA: TGTGCCAGCTCACCCACGTTAGCGGGGGGTTACAATGAGCAGTTCTTC. It codes for CASSPTLAGGYNEQFF.

In this sample, this clonotype turned up many times. The V call is TRBV7-6, the J call TRBJ2-2, with D tentatively TRBD2 (7 bases). CDR1 is SGHVS, CDR2 FNYEAQ, per germline. Trimming shortened V by 3 bases and J by 4 bases, and 24 bases separated the two germline ends. The CDR3 is 19 amino acids. The chain's CDR3 is CASSLAIPGGSLGTGELFF. The CDR3 DNA reads as TGTGCCAGCAGCTTGGCTATACCGGGGGGCTCCCTGGGCACCGGGGAGCTGTTTTTT.

About this clonotype itself: With a much larger clone just one base away, this may be a read error. The chain recombines TRBV29-1 with TRBJ2-7; D perhaps matches TRBD2 (6 bases). The length of the CDR3 is 12 residues. The V gene lost 2 bases and the J gene lost 7 bases, with 12 bases spanning the gap. Germline CDR1 SQVTM, CDR2 ANQGSEA. The CDR3 DNA reads TGCAGCGTTGAACGGGGGAGCAATGAGCAGTACTTC. This encodes CSVERGSNEQYF.

The chain is built from TRBV28 and TRBJ1-5, with TRBD1 as a possible D gene (6 bases). The V gene's germline CDR1 is MDHEN and CDR2 SYDVKM. The V and J ends lost 8 bases and 7 bases respectively, with 15 bases between them. CDR3 length equals 13 residues. As DNA, the CDR3 is TGTGCCAGCGAGCGGGGGCAGGGGCAGCCCCAGCATTTT. Its translation is CASERGQGQPQHF.

This chain connects TRBV6-6 to TRBJ1-1; 7 nucleotides match TRBD1. The length of the CDR3 is 15 residues. V gave up 0 bases and J gave up 5 bases; unmatched junction bases: 6. Germline loops: CDR1 MNHNY, CDR2 SVGAGI (reference sequence). CDR3 amino acids: CASSYSTGAGTEAFF. The CDR3 region has the DNA TGTGCCAGCAGTTACTCAACAGGGGCTGGAACTGAAGCTTTCTTT.

This rearrangement joins TRBV6-1 to TRBJ2-6; D remains ambiguous. Germline V gene lookup returns CDR1 MNHNS and CDR2 SASEGT. This CDR3 has 15 amino acids. The V end lost 7 bases, the J end lost 2 bases, and 12 bases lay between the germline ends. The CDR3 DNA reads TGTGCCAGCAATCTCTTCCAGCCTGGGGCCAACGTCCTGACTTTC. Encoded protein: CASNLFQPGANVLTF.

This clonotype occurred many times. V gene TRBV20-1 combines with J gene TRBJ2-7, with 8 positions matching TRBD1. Unmatched junction bases numbered 10, after V lost 5 bases and J lost 1 base. From germline, CDR1 is DFQATT and CDR2 SNEGSKA (reference sequence). This CDR3 comprises 15 residues. CDR3 sequence reads: CSAPLPGQVSYEQYF. The CDR3 nucleotides are TGCAGTGCTCCCTTACCGGGACAGGTTTCCTACGAGCAGTACTTC.

To note about this clonotype: Since a much larger clone is just one base distant, this may be a read error. The CDR3 region has the DNA TGTGCCAGCAGCTCTCGGGGACTGGCCGACAATGAGCAGTACTTC. This translates into CASSSRGLADNEQYF. The chain recombines TRBV7-2 with TRBJ2-5; D perhaps matches TRBD2 (6 bases). Per germline, CDR1 SGHTA and CDR2 FQGNSA. The CDR3 totals 15 residues. The V end lost 4 bases, the J end lost 11 bases, and 23 bases lay between the germline ends. Combining the CDR3 with reference TRBV7-2 and TRBJ2-5 gives the whole variable domain GAGVSQSPSNKVTEKGKDVELRCDPISGHTALYWYRQSLGQGLEFLIYFQGNSAPDKSGLPSDRFSAERTGGSVSTLTIQRTQQEDSAVYLCASSSRGLADNEQYFGPGTRLLVL.

The chain couples TRBV5-1 to TRBJ2-2; possibly TRBD1 for D (6 bases). Germline V gene lookup returns CDR1 SGHRS and CDR2 YFSETQ. V was cut by 4 bases and J by 0 bases, with 10 bases left in between. CDR3 size: 15 residues. The CDR3 loop is CASSTGHPNTGELFF. Here the CDR3 DNA reads TGCGCCAGCAGCACGGGACACCCGAACACCGGGGAGCTGTTTTTT.

The rearrangement joins TRBV10-3 to TRBJ1-3, with D hard to call. The CDR3 is made up of 13 amino acids. V lost 6 bases to trimming and J lost 0 bases, with 6 bases between them. Germline V gives CDR1 ENHRY, CDR2 SYGVKD. CDR3 amino acids: CAIRVTSGNTIYF. As DNA, the CDR3 is TGTGCCATCAGGGTAACCTCTGGAAACACCATATATTTT.

This clonotype has just a few counts. V gene TRBV6-5 combines with J gene TRBJ1-1; D may be TRBD1 (5 bases). The CDR3 runs to 14 residues. V was trimmed by 2 bases and J by 0 bases, leaving 7 bases between them. Germline CDR1 and CDR2: MNHEY and SVGAGI. The CDR3 DNA reads as TGTGCCAGCAGTTACCGACAGATGAACACTGAAGCTTTCTTT. This sequence encodes CASSYRQMNTEAFF.

This clonotype was seen more than once but under ten times. The chain recombines TRBV3-1 with TRBJ2-1, with a weak D call TRBD1 (7 bases). Germline CDR1 and CDR2: LGHDT and YNNKEL (reference sequence). With 5 bases removed from V and 5 bases from J, the gap between germline ends came to 19 bases. The length of the CDR3 is 16 residues. CDR3 DNA sequence: TGTGCCAGCAGCGATGAACGCAGGGGGAGGAACAATGAGCAGTTCTTC. It translates to CASSDERRGRNNEQFF.

The rearrangement joins TRBV6-6 to TRBJ1-1; D is perhaps TRBD1 (6 bases). CDR3 length: 14 residues. Trimming cost V 6 bases and J 6 bases, with 17 bases left between them. Germline V CDR1 and CDR2: MNHNY, SVGAGI (reference sequence). CDR3 protein: CASRPTGFNPEAFF. The CDR3 region has the DNA TGTGCCAGCAGGCCAACAGGGTTTAACCCTGAAGCTTTCTTT.

In its sample, this clonotype was seen many times. The chain recombines TRBV30 with TRBJ2-3; TRBD2 might be the D (7 bases). The CDR3 extends over 17 amino acids. Trimming removed 0 bases at V and 1 base at J, with 17 bases between. The germline V gene encodes CDR1 GTSNPN and CDR2 SVGIG (reference sequence). This chain's CDR3 is CAWSVLVGGARTDTQYF. CDR3 bases: TGTGCCTGGAGTGTACTAGTTGGGGGGGCCCGCACAGATACGCAGTATTTT.

This clonotype was detected ten times or more. The chain carries TRBV7-9 and TRBJ2-5; D not certain. V gave up 1 base and J gave up 5 bases, with 20 bases separating them. Germline V gene data show CDR1 as SEHNR and CDR2 as FQNEAQ (reference sequence). The CDR3 is made up of 17 amino acids. The CDR3: CASSLELSAGRRETQYF. The CDR3 coding sequence is TGTGCCAGCAGCTTAGAATTGTCGGCAGGCCGAAGGGAGACCCAGTACTTC.

This clonotype was picked up many times. In DNA, the CDR3 is TGTGCCAGCAGTTTAGCCAGGGGGGGATCCTACGAGCAGTACTTC. Translation gives CASSLARGGSYEQYF. This rearrangement joins TRBV12-3 or TRBV12-4 to TRBJ2-7; D might be TRBD1 or TRBD2, each matching 7 bases. This CDR3 has 15 amino acids. V dropped 0 bases and J dropped 1 base, with 10 bases sitting between them.

As regards this clonotype: This CDR3 fails to terminate in the conserved phenylalanine or tryptophan, so it likely reflects a read error. J is TRBJ1-4 and V is TRBV7-9, with a tentative D call TRBD1 (6 bases). Germline loops: CDR1 SEHNR, CDR2 FQNEAQ (reference sequence). The CDR3 contains 13 residues. V lost 5 bases to trimming and J lost 10 bases, with 14 bases between them. The CDR3 DNA reads TGTGCCAGCAGCCCGAACGCAGGGGCAAAACTGTTTTTG. It encodes CASSPNAGAKLFL.

This clonotype was picked up many times. Compared with germline, one end of the junction differs, possibly owing to a read error. This rearrangement joins TRBV4-3 to TRBJ2-3, with 8 bases aligning to TRBD1. The CDR3 is 15 residues long. Germline loops: CDR1 LGHNA, CDR2 YSLEER. CDR3 sequence: CASSQGAGITDTQYF. The CDR3 nucleotides are TGTGCCAGCAGCCAGGGGGCAGGGATCACAGATACGCAGTATTTT.

This clonotype was detected a few times. Given a much more abundant clone one base away, this may be a read error. V and J are TRBV29-1 and TRBJ2-5; 11 bases are shared with TRBD2. The CDR3 is made up of 13 amino acids. CDR1 and CDR2 (germline): SQVTM, ANQGSEA. Trimming cost V 3 bases and J 11 bases; bases outside gene matches: 8. CDR3 nucleotides: TGCAGCGTTGAGACTAGCGGGGCGGGTGAGCAGTACTTC. Its protein product is CSVETSGAGEQYF.

The gene calls are TRBV12-3 or TRBV12-4 and TRBJ2-7; weak D call: TRBD1 (6 bases). Trimming shortened V by 3 bases and J by 7 bases, and 28 bases separated the two germline ends. CDR3 length: 18 amino acids. The CDR3 is CASSFLLGTTGLYNEQYF. The DNA of the CDR3 is TGTGCCAGCAGTTTTCTTCTAGGGACAACGGGCCTCTACAATGAGCAGTACTTC.

This clonotype was detected ten times or more. This chain links TRBV5-1 with TRBJ1-1; TRBD1 might be the D (6 bases). V lost 5 bases to trimming and J lost 0 bases, with 20 bases between them. The CDR3 has 17 amino acids. In germline, CDR1 is SGHRS, CDR2 YFSETQ. The CDR3 is CASRYQTGLGMNTEAFF. The CDR3 DNA is TGCGCCAGCAGATACCAAACAGGGCTCGGGATGAACACTGAAGCTTTCTTT.

This clonotype was observed many times. This may stem from a read error, because a much larger clone lies one nucleotide away. The V call is TRBV6-5, the J call TRBJ2-1; D may be TRBD2 (5 bases). The CDR3 sequence is 14 residues long. V lost 2 bases and J 0 bases, leaving 5 bases between the germline ends. Germline lookup yields CDR1 MNHEY and CDR2 SVGAGI. CDR3 sequence reads: CASSYGSSYNEQFF. The CDR3 nucleotides read TGTGCCAGCAGTTACGGGAGCTCCTACAATGAGCAGTTCTTC.

On this clonotype: One end of the junction does not line up with germline, which may come from a read error. This chain joins TRBV2 and TRBJ1-1, with D possibly being TRBD1 (5 bases). The CDR3 length is 11 residues. CDR1 is SNHLY and CDR2 is FYNNEI in the germline V gene. CDR3 nucleotide sequence: TGCTGTAAAGGGGCCAGAAGGGAAGCTTTCTTT. Protein: CCKGARREAFF.

This clonotype has a count of ten or more. This clone may be a read error of a much larger clone one base away. The genes are TRBV5-8 and TRBJ2-3, with no clear D. V gave up 4 bases and J gave up 8 bases, with 14 bases separating them. Germline CDR1 reads SGHTS; CDR2 reads YDEGEE. This CDR3 has 13 amino acids. The DNA of the CDR3 is TGTGCCAGCAGCGGCCGGACCCACAGTACGCAGTATTTT. It is translated as CASSGRTHSTQYF.

This clonotype was detected only a few times. The chain links TRBV2 to TRBJ1-1; 9 bases match TRBD1. J gave up 5 bases and V 10 bases, and 11 bases lay outside the gene matches. Germline CDR1 SNHLY, CDR2 FYNNEI. CDR3 length: 14 amino acids. DNA for the CDR3: TGTGCCATCACGTTAGGGACAGGGACAACTGAAGCTTTCTTT. This codes for CAITLGTGTTEAFF.

In this sample, this clonotype turned up a few times. J is TRBJ1-5 and V is TRBV2; 8 nucleotides agree with TRBD1. The CDR3 extends over 13 amino acids. Trimming took 6 bases from V and 7 from J; bases not matched to a gene: 5. Looked up from germline, CDR1 is SNHLY and CDR2 is FYNNEI. In DNA, the CDR3 is TGTGCCAGCAGAATCAGGGGGCTACAGCCCCAGCATTTT. Protein product: CASRIRGLQPQHF.

This chain uses TRBV2 with TRBJ1-6; D gene uncertain. The V end was cut by 8 bases, the J end by 7 bases, with 12 bases between. CDR1 is SNHLY, CDR2 FYNNEI, per germline. This CDR3 has 13 residues. CDR3: CASGQKKNSPLHF. Written as DNA, the CDR3 is TGTGCCAGCGGCCAGAAAAAGAATTCACCCCTCCACTTT.

This clonotype was seen only once. A read error may explain this, as a much larger clone is one base away. The gene calls are TRBV6-2 or TRBV6-3 and TRBJ1-2, with D possibly being TRBD1 (6 bases). This CDR3 spans 13 amino acids. In germline, CDR1 is MNHEY, CDR2 SVGEGT. The germline V and J ends were trimmed by 2 bases and 6 bases, with 10 bases remaining between them. This CDR3 is CASSYEDSDGYTF. DNA for the CDR3: TGTGCCAGCAGTTACGAGGACAGCGATGGCTACACCTTC.

Ten or more counts support this clonotype. V and J are TRBV3-1 and TRBJ2-7; D is unresolved. With 2 bases removed from V and 5 bases from J, the gap between germline ends came to 4 bases. CDR3 size: 11 residues. Germline loops: CDR1 LGHDT, CDR2 YNNKEL (reference sequence). The CDR3 sequence is CASSQRHEQYF. The CDR3 DNA reads TGTGCCAGCAGCCAACGGCACGAGCAGTACTTC.

This clonotype was seen only a few times. The gene calls are TRBV27 and TRBJ1-1; D not resolved. Germline CDR1 is MNHEY and CDR2 is SMNVEV (reference sequence). The CDR3 contains 14 residues. V lost 3 bases to trimming and J lost 1 base, with 9 bases between them. CDR3 amino acids: CASSFGWRNTEAFF. CDR3 nucleotides: TGTGCCAGCAGTTTTGGGTGGAGGAACACTGAAGCTTTCTTT.